This T cell receptor (beta chain) appears in the sequencing data of a study of preoperative IRX-2 immunotherapy in early breast cancer. Repertoires were generated with immunoSEQ multiplex PCR, while TCRdb's copy carries only in-frame clones and drops some. The table has approximately 100,000 clones, roughly 89% seen once. Treatment meaning: preoperative locoregional IRX-2 cytokine immunotherapy. This phase Ib study tested locoregional IRX-2 cytokine immunotherapy given before surgery. The V end was cut by 7 bases, the J end by 5 bases, with 18 bases between. The CDR3 is made up of 14 amino acids. Material: tumor tissue, obtained after IRX-2 immunotherapy. This sequence joins TRBV23-1 and TRBJ2-7; tentatively, D is TRBD1 (6 bases). TRBV23-1 is an open reading frame whose function is uncertain. This TCR derives from a human donor with breast cancer. CDR3 DNA: TGCGCCAGCACCGCCGGACAGCCAGTCAACGAGCAGTACTTC. As protein: CASTAGQPVNEQYF.